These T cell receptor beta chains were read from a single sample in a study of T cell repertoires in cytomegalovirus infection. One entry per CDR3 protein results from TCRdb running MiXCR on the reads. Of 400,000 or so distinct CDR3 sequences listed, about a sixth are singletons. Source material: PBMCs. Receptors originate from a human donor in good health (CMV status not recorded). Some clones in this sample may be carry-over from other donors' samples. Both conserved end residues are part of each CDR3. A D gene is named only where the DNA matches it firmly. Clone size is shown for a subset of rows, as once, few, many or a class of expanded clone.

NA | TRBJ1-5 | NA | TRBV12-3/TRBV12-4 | CASSLGGVDQPQHF | TGTGCCAGCAGTTTAGGAGGAGTCGATCAGCCCCAGCATTTT
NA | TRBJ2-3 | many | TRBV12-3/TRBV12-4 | CASSLDYTTDTQYF | TGTGCCAGCAGTCTGGACTACACCACAGATACGCAGTATTTT
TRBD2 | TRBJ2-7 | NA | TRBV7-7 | CASSLAAPGLAGSEQYF | TGTGCCAGCAGTCTGGCGGCTCCTGGACTAGCGGGAAGTGAGCAGTACTTC
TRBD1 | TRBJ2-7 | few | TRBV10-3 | CAISEADRGLDEQYF | TGTGCCATCAGTGAGGCGGACAGGGGACTGGACGAGCAGTACTTC
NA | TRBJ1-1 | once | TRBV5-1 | CASSRDGENTEAFF | TGCGCCAGCTCCCGGGACGGTGAGAACACTGAAGCTTTCTTT
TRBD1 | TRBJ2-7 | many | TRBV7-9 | CASSYPGGDPSYEQYF | TGTGCCAGCAGCTACCCAGGGGGCGATCCCTCCTACGAGCAGTACTTC
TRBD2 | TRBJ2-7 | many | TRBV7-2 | CASSLASGTRGEQYF | TGTGCCAGCAGCTTGGCCTCCGGGACTAGAGGCGAGCAGTACTTC
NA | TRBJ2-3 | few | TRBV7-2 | CASSLNGDTQYF | TGTGCCAGCAGTCTCAACGGGGATACGCAGTATTTT
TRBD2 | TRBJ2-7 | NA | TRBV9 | CASSQGGTSLYEQYF | TGTGCCAGCAGCCAGGGTGGGACTAGCCTCTACGAGCAGTACTTC
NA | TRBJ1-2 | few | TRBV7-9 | CASSSQSREVGGYTF | TGTGCCAGCAGCTCCCAGTCCAGGGAGGTAGGGGGCTACACCTTC
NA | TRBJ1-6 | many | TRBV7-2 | CASSPRTDNSPLHF | TGTGCCAGCAGCCCCAGGACAGATAATTCACCCCTCCACTTT
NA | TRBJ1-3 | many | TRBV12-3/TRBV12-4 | CASSTDLGNTIYF | TGTGCCAGCAGTACAGATCTTGGAAACACCATATATTTT
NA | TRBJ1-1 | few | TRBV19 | CASSGSRDTEAFF | TGTGCCAGTAGTGGAAGCCGGGACACTGAAGCTTTCTTT
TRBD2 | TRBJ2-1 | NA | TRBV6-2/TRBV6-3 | CASSPLSGKGDEQFF | TGTGCCAGCAGTCCCCTCAGCGGGAAGGGCGATGAGCAGTTCTTC
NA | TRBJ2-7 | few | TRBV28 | CASSEDIRSYEQYF | TGTGCCAGCAGTGAGGACATAAGATCCTACGAGCAGTACTTC
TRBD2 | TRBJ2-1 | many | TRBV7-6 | CASSLAPSGTFSYNEQFF | TGTGCCAGCAGCTTAGCGCCGAGCGGGACCTTCTCCTACAATGAGCAGTTCTTC
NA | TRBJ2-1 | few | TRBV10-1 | CASSARVNEQFF | TGCGCCAGCAGTGCTAGGGTAAATGAGCAGTTCTTC
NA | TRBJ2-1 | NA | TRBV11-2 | CASSPVPSRYNEQFF | TGTGCCAGCAGTCCTGTCCCTAGCAGATACAATGAGCAGTTCTTC
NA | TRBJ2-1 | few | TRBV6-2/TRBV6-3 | CASSYPGNNEQFF | TGTGCCAGCAGTTATCCCGGGAACAATGAGCAGTTCTTC
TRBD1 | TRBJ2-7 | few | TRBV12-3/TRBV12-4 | CASSPGQGRPGAYEQYF | TGTGCCAGCAGTCCTGGACAGGGGAGGCCTGGGGCCTACGAGCAGTACTTC
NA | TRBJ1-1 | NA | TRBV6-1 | CASSEISGLEAFF | TGTGCCAGCAGTGAAATATCAGGTTTAGAAGCTTTCTTT
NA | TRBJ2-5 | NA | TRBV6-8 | CASSYSLRGDKETQYF | TGTGCCAGCAGTTACTCGTTACGGGGGGACAAAGAGACCCAGTACTTC
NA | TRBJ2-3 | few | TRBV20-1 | CSAFGLGGADTQYF | TGCAGTGCCTTCGGCCTAGGGGGAGCAGATACGCAGTATTTT
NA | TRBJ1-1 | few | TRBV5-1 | CASSPDRWQGTEAFF | TGCGCCAGCAGCCCGGACAGATGGCAAGGCACTGAAGCTTTCTTT
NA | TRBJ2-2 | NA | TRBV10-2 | CASSPSSLTSSTGELFF | TGCGCCAGCAGTCCAAGTAGCCTAACGTCTTCCACCGGGGAGCTGTTTTTT
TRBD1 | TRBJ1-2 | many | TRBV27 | CASSRIPGTGTLNGYTF | TGTGCCAGCAGTCGAATACCCGGGACAGGGACGTTAAATGGCTACACCTTC
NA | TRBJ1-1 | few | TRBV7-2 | CASSSQLFGTEAFF | TGTGCCAGCAGCTCCCAGTTGTTTGGTACTGAAGCTTTCTTT
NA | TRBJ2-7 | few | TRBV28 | CASSPPGDAYEQYF | TGTGCCAGCAGTCCTCCCGGTGACGCCTACGAGCAGTACTTC
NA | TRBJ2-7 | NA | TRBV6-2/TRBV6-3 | CASSYNLRDSSF | TGTGCCAGCAGTTACAACCTCCGGGACTCCTCCTTC
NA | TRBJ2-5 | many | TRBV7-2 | CASSLGGPTGTQYF | TGTGCCAGCAGCTTAGGGGGACCTACCGGGACCCAGTACTTC
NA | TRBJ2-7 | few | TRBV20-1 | CSARGQKISYEQYF | TGCAGTGCTAGAGGACAGAAAATCTCCTACGAGCAGTACTTC
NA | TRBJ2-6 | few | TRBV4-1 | CASSGDGFLSGANVLTF | TGCGCCAGCAGTGGGGACGGGTTTCTCTCTGGGGCCAACGTCCTGACTTTC
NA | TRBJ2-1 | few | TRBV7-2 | CARGSVGASEQFF | TGTGCCAGGGGTTCCGTGGGGGCAAGTGAGCAGTTCTTC
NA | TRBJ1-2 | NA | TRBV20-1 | CSARDRATYGYTF | TGCAGTGCTAGAGATAGGGCAACCTATGGCTACACCTTC
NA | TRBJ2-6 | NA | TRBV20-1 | CSAQTPWGFSESGANVLTF | TGCAGTGCCCAGACGCCTTGGGGCTTCAGCGAATCTGGGGCCAACGTCCTGACTTTC
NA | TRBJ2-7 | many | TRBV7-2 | CASSPIRGDYEQYF | TGTGCCAGCAGCCCCATCCGCGGGGACTACGAGCAGTACTTC
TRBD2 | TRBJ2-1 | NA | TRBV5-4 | CASSQPSGGNEQFF | TGTGCCAGCAGCCAGCCTAGCGGGGGGAATGAGCAGTTCTTC
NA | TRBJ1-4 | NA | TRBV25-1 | CASSGEPGPFFEKLFF | TGTGCCAGCAGTGGAGAACCGGGACCCTTCTTTGAAAAACTGTTTTTT
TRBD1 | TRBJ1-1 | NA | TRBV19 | CASRIYGTGEGSAEAFF | TGTGCCAGTAGAATCTACGGGACAGGAGAGGGTAGTGCTGAAGCTTTCTTT
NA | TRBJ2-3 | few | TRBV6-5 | CASSYSNPDTQYF | TGTGCCAGCAGTTACTCGAATCCAGATACGCAGTATTTT
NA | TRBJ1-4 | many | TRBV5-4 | CASSSVSDGHNEKLFF | TGTGCCAGCAGCTCCGTCTCTGACGGCCATAATGAAAAACTGTTTTTT